This TCR beta chain was profiled in a study of blood T cell repertoires in COVID-19. Worth noting for this clone: One end of the junction is discordant with germline, which a read error may explain.

Original processing notes: Reference gene primer amplification gave nucleated cell count estimates. The table came from immunoSEQ multiplex PCR; TCRdb's copy has only in-frame clones and leaves some out. V and J calls and clone size are given by that table; D and trimming were obtained from the DNA. The sample has a few hundred thousand clones; around 82% are singletons. This CDR3 contains 14 residues. The germline V gene has CDR1 KGHSH and CDR2 LQKENI. The chain is built from TRBV18 and TRBJ1-6; 8 positions agree with TRBD1. The TCR sequence derives from a man aged 50-59 years who had recovered from COVID-19. The sample consisted of PBMCs or T cells enriched from blood (not recorded which). CDR3 DNA: TGTGCCACCTCAGGGGGCTATCGCAATTCACCCCTCCACTTT. Its translation is CATSGGYRNSPLHF.